This T cell receptor (beta chain) emerged from a study of T cell changes during pregnancy in multiple sclerosis. Germline V gene sequence: CDR1 SGHVS, CDR2 FNYEAQ. Between the trimmed V and J ends, which lost 4 bases and 1 base, there was a span of 7 bases. The CDR3 spans 13 residues. This clone came up once. TCRdb's table, derived via immunoSEQ multiplex PCR, lists solely in-frame clones and lacks some. The table has 50,000 to 60,000 clones, 80% to 95% seen once; the top ten hold about 0.18%. The material was CD4+ T cells from peripheral blood mononuclear cells, obtained after pregnancy. The chain links TRBV7-6 to TRBJ2-5; the D is unclear. This TCR was sampled from a female donor in good health, enrolled as a control in a pregnancy study. The CDR3 spells CASSSLVQETQYF. The CDR3 DNA sequence: TGTGCCAGCAGCTCGTTAGTCCAAGAGACCCAGTACTTC.